Below, 27 T cell receptor beta chains from the same sample are listed, as sequenced in a study of blood T cell repertoires in COVID-19. Produced via immunoSEQ multiplex PCR; TCRdb's table is partial and in-frame only. The repertoire has roughly 230,000 clones, about 83% of them found once; the top ten carry 5.5%. The specimen sequenced was peripheral blood. Receptors originate from a human donor in a cohort sampled during active COVID-19.

The V call is TRBV5-1, the J call TRBJ2-6; TRBD1 matches at 8 bases. CDR1 is SGHRS and CDR2 is YFSETQ in the germline V gene. Trimming cost V 4 bases and J 5 bases; bases outside gene matches: 11. There are 17 residues in the CDR3. The CDR3, as DNA: TGCGCCAGCAGCGGGGGACAGGCGAACCCCTGGGCCAACGTCCTGACTTTC. This gives the protein CASSGGQANPWANVLTF.

V and J are TRBV28 and TRBJ1-2; 8 positions match TRBD1. The V gene end was trimmed by 0 bases and the J gene end by 7 bases; junction bases not matched to a gene: 4. This CDR3 region has 14 residues. Germline CDR1 reads MDHEN; CDR2 reads SYDVKM. The CDR3 nucleotides are TGTGCCAGCAGTTTATGGGACAGGGCGGGTGGCTACACCTTC. It yields the protein CASSLWDRAGGYTF.

The genes are TRBV3-1 (or the pseudogene TRBV3-2) and TRBJ2-3; no reliable D call. Germline-derived CDR1 and CDR2 are LGHDT and YNNKEL (reference sequence). This CDR3 region has 15 residues. V was cut by 0 bases and J by 2 bases, with 9 bases left in between. The CDR3 nucleotides read TGTGCCAGCAGCCAAGATCAGGAATACACAGATACGCAGTATTTT. It encodes CASSQDQEYTDTQYF.

CDR3 sequence (DNA): TGTGCCAGCAGCCCTTCGCGGGGCGTGGTGTACAATGAGCAGTTCTTC. This translates into CASSPSRGVVYNEQFF. The J gene is TRBJ2-1, the V gene TRBV7-8, with D possibly TRBD2 on 6 matching bases. CDR1 and CDR2 (germline): SGHVS, FQNEAQ. V lost 5 bases and J lost 4, with 18 bases in between. This CDR3 comprises 16 residues.

CDR3 loop: CATSDFSGGGQGNEQFF. CDR3 DNA sequence: TGTGCCACCAGTGATTTCTCCGGGGGGGGGCAAGGCAATGAGCAGTTCTTC. The rearrangement joins TRBV24-1 to TRBJ2-1, with TRBD2 matching over 8 bases. Germline V gene data show CDR1 as KGHDR and CDR2 as SFDVKD. With V trimmed by 1 base and J by 6 bases, 10 bases remained unmatched. The CDR3 has 17 amino acids.

This clone occurred a few times. The rearrangement joins TRBV11-3 to TRBJ2-3; TRBD1 aligns across 9 bases. With 5 bases clipped from V and 3 bases from J, the junction kept 6 bases outside the gene matches. The CDR3 spans 15 residues. Germline assignment: CDR1 SGHNT and CDR2 YENEEA. The CDR3 is CASSPRQGGTDTQYF. For the CDR3, the DNA is TGTGCCAGCAGCCCCCGACAGGGGGGGACAGATACGCAGTATTTT.

The gene calls are TRBV5-6 and TRBJ1-2; D possibly corresponds to TRBD1 (6 bases). Per germline, CDR1 SGHDT and CDR2 YYEEEE. CDR3 length equals 13 residues. Deletions cut 3 bases from V and 8 bases from J, with 14 bases between. The CDR3 DNA sequence: TGTGCCAGCAGCTATCAGCAGGGGTGGGGCTACACCTTC. Translation: CASSYQQGWGYTF. The full variable domain, completed using reference TRBV5-6 and TRBJ1-2, is DAGVTQSPTHLIKTRGQQVTLRCSPKSGHDTVSWYQQALGQGPQFIFQYYEEEERQRGNFPDRFSGHQFPNYSSELNVNALLLGDSALYLCASSYQQGWGYTFGSGTRLTVV.

The CDR3 region has the DNA TGCAGCGTTGAGGGTTCGGGGAACGAGCAGTACTTC. Translated, it gives CSVEGSGNEQYF. The rearrangement uses TRBV29-1 and TRBJ2-7; maybe TRBD2 (5 bases). CDR1 and CDR2 (germline): SQVTM, ANQGSEA. Trimming left V 3 bases short and J 5 bases short, with 11 bases between. The CDR3 consists of 12 residues.

The gene calls are TRBV6-5 and TRBJ1-1; D gene ambiguous. The CDR3 is made up of 14 amino acids. V lost 7 bases to trimming and J lost 4 bases, with 16 bases between them. Looked up from germline, CDR1 is MNHEY and CDR2 is SVGAGI. The CDR3 bases are TGTGCCAGCACCACTAAAATTTTAGGCACTGAAGCTTTCTTT. Translation gives CASTTKILGTEAFF.

The count of this clone is one. The J gene is TRBJ1-5, the V gene TRBV7-9, with D perhaps matching TRBD1 (5 bases). V was cut by 4 bases and J by 1 base, with 14 bases left in between. The CDR3 contains 16 residues. Germline V gene data show CDR1 as SEHNR and CDR2 as FQNEAQ (reference sequence). Here the CDR3 reads CASSSAGGLSNQPQHF. In DNA form, the CDR3 reads TGTGCCAGCAGCTCGGCCGGGGGACTGAGCAATCAGCCCCAGCATTTT.

This clone was picked up many times. This rearrangement joins TRBV27 to TRBJ2-2; tentative D call: TRBD2 (5 bases). Germline-derived CDR1 and CDR2 are MNHEY and SMNVEV (reference sequence). Trimming took off 0 bases at V and 6 bases at J, with 5 bases between the two ends. The CDR3 has 13 residues. CDR3 sequence reads: CASSLSSAGELFF. CDR3 in DNA: TGTGCCAGCAGTTTATCTAGCGCCGGGGAGCTGTTTTTT.

V is TRBV28 and J is TRBJ2-1, with D perhaps matching TRBD2 (6 bases). The V end lost 3 bases, the J end lost 8 bases, and 14 bases lay between the germline ends. This CDR3 is 14 amino acids long. Germline CDR1 MDHEN, CDR2 SYDVKM. CDR3 protein: CASSFPPSVDEQFF. The CDR3 bases are TGTGCCAGCAGTTTCCCCCCTAGCGTTGATGAGCAGTTCTTC.

The chain employs TRBV5-1 and TRBJ1-2, with D perhaps matching TRBD1 (5 bases). This CDR3 is built from 15 residues. Germline lookup yields CDR1 SGHRS and CDR2 YFSETQ. V lost 0 bases to trimming and J lost 3 bases, with 12 bases between them. The CDR3 nucleotides read TGCGCCAGCAGCTTGGTGGCAGGGAAAGACTATGGCTACACCTTC. As protein: CASSLVAGKDYGYTF. The whole variable domain, filled in from reference TRBV5-1 and TRBJ1-2, reads KAGVTQTPRYLIKTRGQQVTLSCSPISGHRSVSWYQQTPGQGLQFLFEYFSETQRNKGNFPGRFSGRQFSNSRSEMNVSTLELGDSALYLCASSLVAGKDYGYTFGSGTRLTVV.

This sequence joins TRBV5-5 and TRBJ1-3; D gene unclear. This CDR3 is built from 14 residues. Germline V lookup: CDR1 SGHKS, CDR2 YYEKEE (reference sequence). The V end lost 4 bases, the J end lost 0 bases, and 8 bases lay between the germline ends. The CDR3 is CASSLMSSGNTIYF. The CDR3 nucleotides read TGTGCCAGCAGCCTAATGAGCTCTGGAAACACCATATATTTT.

The chain couples TRBV9 to TRBJ2-6; a weak D match, TRBD2 (6 bases). V lost 4 bases to trimming and J lost 1 base, with 12 bases between them. CDR1 and CDR2 from the germline V gene are SGDLS and YYNGEE. The length of the CDR3 is 16 residues. The CDR3 nucleotides are TGTGCCAGCAGCACCCGGGACTTTTCTGGGGCCAACGTCCTGACTTTC. This sequence encodes CASSTRDFSGANVLTF. Combining the CDR3 with reference TRBV9 and TRBJ2-6 gives the whole variable domain DSGVTQTPKHLITATGQRVTLRCSPRSGDLSVYWYQQSLDQGLQFLIQYYNGEERAKGNILERFSAQQFPDLHSELNLSSLELGDSALYFCASSTRDFSGANVLTFGAGSRLTVL.

This chain uses TRBV3-1 (or the pseudogene TRBV3-2) with TRBJ2-1; the match to TRBD2 covers 11 bases. Per the germline V gene, CDR1 is LGHDT and CDR2 is YNNKEL (reference sequence). The CDR3 runs to 17 residues. Losses at the gene ends were 2 bases for V and 0 bases for J; bases not matched to a gene: 3. Here the CDR3 reads CASSQRLAGTSYNEQFF. The CDR3, as DNA: TGTGCCAGCAGCCAAAGACTAGCGGGAACCTCCTACAATGAGCAGTTCTTC.

The rearrangement joins TRBV27 to TRBJ2-7, with 8 bases identical to TRBD1. V trimming: 6 bases; J trimming: 2 bases; junction bases outside the gene matches: 6. CDR1 MNHEY and CDR2 SMNVEV come from the germline V gene (reference sequence). The CDR3 runs 14 residues. CDR3 DNA sequence: TGTGCCAGCAGCCTCGGACAGGGACCCTACGAGCAGTACTTC. Encoded protein: CASSLGQGPYEQYF.

The sample holds a few counts of this clone. V and J are TRBV9 and TRBJ2-7; 12 positions match TRBD2. J was trimmed by 3 bases and V by 5 bases; bases with no gene match: 15. The CDR3 spans 18 residues. Per the germline V gene, CDR1 is SGDLS and CDR2 is YYNGEE. CDR3 sequence: CASRARFTSGGTDYEQYF. The CDR3 DNA is TGTGCCAGCAGAGCCCGTTTCACTAGCGGGGGGACTGACTACGAGCAGTACTTC.

The CDR3 DNA is TGCGCCAGCAGGTCCTCAGTCACAGATACGCAGTATTTT. It encodes CASRSSVTDTQYF. The chain joins TRBV5-1 to TRBJ2-3; D unclear. Trimming pared 5 bases from V and 2 bases from J, leaving 9 bases between. Germline V CDR1 and CDR2: SGHRS, YFSETQ. CDR3 length equals 13 residues.

This chain's CDR3 is CASSLLRGADTQYF. The CDR3 region has the DNA TGCGCCAGCAGCCTCCTGCGGGGGGCAGATACGCAGTATTTT. The chain is built from TRBV4-1 and TRBJ2-3, with 8 bases aligning to TRBD2. CDR1 MGHRA and CDR2 YSYEKL come from the germline V gene. The CDR3 loop spans 14 amino acids. J was trimmed by 4 bases and V by 4 bases; bases with no gene match: 4.

This clone appeared a few times. The chain couples TRBV4-1 to TRBJ1-2; a possible D gene is TRBD1 (5 bases). V lost 1 base and J lost 2, with 8 bases in between. There are 14 residues in the CDR3. Germline V lookup: CDR1 MGHRA, CDR2 YSYEKL. As DNA, the CDR3 is TGCGCCAGCAGCCAAGTGGGGGGGAACTATGGCTACACCTTC. It is translated as CASSQVGGNYGYTF.

This clone has only a few counts. J is TRBJ2-5 and V is TRBV27; possible D gene TRBD2, 7 bases. The CDR3 covers 14 residues. V dropped 2 bases and J dropped 4 bases, with 11 bases sitting between them. The germline V gene encodes CDR1 MNHEY and CDR2 SMNVEV (reference sequence). CDR3 sequence (DNA): TGTGCCAGCAGTTTACGGGGGGCGGGAGAGACCCAGTACTTC. Protein sequence: CASSLRGAGETQYF.

The rearrangement joins TRBV2 to TRBJ2-5; 11 bases map to TRBD2. The length of the CDR3 is 14 residues. J gave up 5 bases and V 6 bases, and 5 bases lay outside the gene matches. Per the germline V gene, CDR1 is SNHLY and CDR2 is FYNNEI. The CDR3 DNA reads TGTGCCAGCAGCCTGGGGACTAGCGGTGAGACCCAGTACTTC. This gives the protein CASSLGTSGETQYF.

The chain couples TRBV5-1 to TRBJ2-2; the match to TRBD1 covers 9 bases. Germline CDR1 reads SGHRS; CDR2 reads YFSETQ. The CDR3 runs 15 residues. V was pared by 5 bases and J by 2 bases, with 4 bases of the junction left unmatched. The CDR3 loop reads CASRPGQGNTGELFF. The CDR3 DNA sequence: TGCGCCAGCAGACCGGGACAGGGAAACACCGGGGAGCTGTTTTTT.

J is TRBJ1-2 and V is TRBV12-5; 7 bases are shared with TRBD1. Germline CDR1 LGHNT, CDR2 FRNRAP. V gave up 1 base and J gave up 2 bases; unmatched junction bases: 4. The CDR3 runs 15 residues. CDR3 protein: CASGLESGQNYGYTF. Here the CDR3 DNA reads TGTGCTAGTGGTTTGGAATCGGGACAGAACTATGGCTACACCTTC.

This chain connects TRBV27 to TRBJ1-4; TRBD1 agrees at 8 bases. The germline gives CDR1 MNHEY, CDR2 SMNVEV (reference sequence). The CDR3 has 15 residues. Germline trimming cut 5 bases from V and 3 bases from J; bases unmatched to any gene: 5. This CDR3 reads CASSVGTGPNEKLFF. CDR3 bases: TGTGCCAGCAGTGTAGGGACAGGTCCTAATGAAAAACTGTTTTTT.

This clone was picked up one time. The chain combines TRBV5-1 with TRBJ2-1; 8 bases agree with TRBD2. From germline, CDR1 is SGHRS and CDR2 YFSETQ. Trimming at V came to 2 bases and at J to 6 bases, leaving 7 bases not matched to a gene. The CDR3 spans 15 residues. The CDR3 sequence is CASSFRRGGLNEQFF. The CDR3, as DNA: TGCGCCAGCAGCTTTAGACGGGGGGGCCTCAATGAGCAGTTCTTC.